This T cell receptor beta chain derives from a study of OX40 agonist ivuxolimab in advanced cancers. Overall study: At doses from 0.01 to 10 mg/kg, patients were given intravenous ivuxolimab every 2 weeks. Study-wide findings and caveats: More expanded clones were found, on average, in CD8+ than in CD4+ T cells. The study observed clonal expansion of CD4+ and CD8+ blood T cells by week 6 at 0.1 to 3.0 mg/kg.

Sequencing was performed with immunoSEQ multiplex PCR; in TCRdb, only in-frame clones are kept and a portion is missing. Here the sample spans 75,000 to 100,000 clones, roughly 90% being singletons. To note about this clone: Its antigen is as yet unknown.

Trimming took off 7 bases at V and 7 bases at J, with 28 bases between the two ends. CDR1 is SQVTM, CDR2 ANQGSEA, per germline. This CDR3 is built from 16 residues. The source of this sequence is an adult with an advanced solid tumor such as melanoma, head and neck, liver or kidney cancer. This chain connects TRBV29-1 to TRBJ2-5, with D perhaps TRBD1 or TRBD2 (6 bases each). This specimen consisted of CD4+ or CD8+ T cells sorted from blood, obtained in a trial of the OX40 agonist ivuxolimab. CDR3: CSATGGLVAVVGTQYF. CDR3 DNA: TGCAGCGCCACTGGGGGGCTCGTGGCGGTGGTTGGGACCCAGTACTTC.